Many counts were recorded for the clone carrying this T cell receptor (beta chain). The antigen is undetermined. Researchers made TCR beta libraries by using iRepertoire HTBI primers and running Arm-PCR on CDR3 regions. From the multiplex PCR reads, TCRdb called clonotypes with MiXCR, one entry per CDR3 protein. The table lists around 470,000 distinct CDR3 sequences, 14% of them singletons. Described time point: newly diagnosed GD, antithyroid drugs for less than 3 months. PBMC-extracted RNA yielded the TCR library. This sample is drawn from a study of regulatory T cells in long-lasting Graves disease. The overall study: Graves' patients with a new diagnosis had received antithyroid drugs under 3 months. Whole-study results and caveats: Clonotypes that were public and shared totalled about 2,500 in persistent patients versus roughly 1,000 in new patients. Lower TCR diversity characterized persistent Graves' patients relative to newly diagnosed patients.

V lost 6 bases and J lost 3, with 9 bases in between. The CDR3 totals 12 residues. Germline V gene sequence: CDR1 ENHRY, CDR2 SYGVKD. These data were likewise used in another study, on T cells in Graves' hyperthyroidism and ophthalmopathy. That publication notes: Absence of ophthalmopathy progression within 18 months defined stable Graves' hyperthyroidism.

This receptor was identified in a woman aged 50 to 65 with Graves disease. Source: peripheral blood mononuclear cells (PBMCs), taken at new diagnosis, from a patient treated with antithyroid drugs. The chain combines TRBV10-3 with TRBJ2-7; possible D gene TRBD1, 5 bases. The CDR3, as DNA: TGTGCCATCAGGGACAATCTCTACGAGCAGTACTTC. Protein product: CAIRDNLYEQYF.